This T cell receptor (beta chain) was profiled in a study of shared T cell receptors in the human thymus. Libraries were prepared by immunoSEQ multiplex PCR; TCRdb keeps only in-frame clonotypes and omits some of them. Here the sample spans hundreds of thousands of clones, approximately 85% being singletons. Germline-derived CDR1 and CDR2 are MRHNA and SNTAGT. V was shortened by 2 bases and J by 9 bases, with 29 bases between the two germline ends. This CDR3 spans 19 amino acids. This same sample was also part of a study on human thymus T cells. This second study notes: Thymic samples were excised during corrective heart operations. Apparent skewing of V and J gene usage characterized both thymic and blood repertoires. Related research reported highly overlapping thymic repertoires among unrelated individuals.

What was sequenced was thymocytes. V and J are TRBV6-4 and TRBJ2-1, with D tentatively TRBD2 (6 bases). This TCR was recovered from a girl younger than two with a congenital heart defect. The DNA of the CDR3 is TGTGCCAGCAGTGACACACAACACAGGCCTCATTCCCATAGCGGTGAGCAGTTCTTC. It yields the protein CASSDTQHRPHSHSGEQFF.